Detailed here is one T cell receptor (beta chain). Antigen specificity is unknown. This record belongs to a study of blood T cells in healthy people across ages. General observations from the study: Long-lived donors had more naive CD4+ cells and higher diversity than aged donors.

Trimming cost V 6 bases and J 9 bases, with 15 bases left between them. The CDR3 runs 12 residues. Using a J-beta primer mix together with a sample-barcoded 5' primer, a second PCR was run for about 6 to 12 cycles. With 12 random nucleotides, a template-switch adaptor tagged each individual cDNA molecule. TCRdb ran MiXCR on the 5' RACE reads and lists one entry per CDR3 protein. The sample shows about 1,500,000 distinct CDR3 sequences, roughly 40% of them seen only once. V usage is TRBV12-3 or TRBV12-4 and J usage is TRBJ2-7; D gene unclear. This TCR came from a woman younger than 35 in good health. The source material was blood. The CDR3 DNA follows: TGTGCCAGCAGCTCAACTCGGTTAGGGCAGTACTTC. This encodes CASSSTRLGQYF.